This T cell receptor beta chain was sequenced for a study of T cell responses to AZD1222 COVID-19 vaccine. Broader study findings: Repertoires were obtained only post-peak T cell response. Spike-specific TCR depth and breadth grew after two AZD1222 doses.

Assay: immunoSEQ multiplex PCR; the TCRdb copy retains only in-frame clones and omits some. The repertoire holds about 180,000 clones, around 90% seen once, with approximately 7.7% in the top ten. Points on this clone: The antigen is undetermined.

Germline CDR1 reads SGHRS; CDR2 reads YFSETQ. With 0 bases removed from V and 1 base from J, the gap between germline ends came to 11 bases. The CDR3 covers 15 residues. The TCR originated in an adult in good health. The sequencing here drew on peripheral blood, taken on day 0 of AZD1222 vaccination. The rearrangement joins TRBV5-1 to TRBJ2-7, with TRBD1 as a possible D gene (6 bases). The CDR3 loop is CASSLADSFSYEQYF. For the CDR3, the DNA is TGCGCCAGCAGCTTGGCGGACAGTTTTTCCTACGAGCAGTACTTC.